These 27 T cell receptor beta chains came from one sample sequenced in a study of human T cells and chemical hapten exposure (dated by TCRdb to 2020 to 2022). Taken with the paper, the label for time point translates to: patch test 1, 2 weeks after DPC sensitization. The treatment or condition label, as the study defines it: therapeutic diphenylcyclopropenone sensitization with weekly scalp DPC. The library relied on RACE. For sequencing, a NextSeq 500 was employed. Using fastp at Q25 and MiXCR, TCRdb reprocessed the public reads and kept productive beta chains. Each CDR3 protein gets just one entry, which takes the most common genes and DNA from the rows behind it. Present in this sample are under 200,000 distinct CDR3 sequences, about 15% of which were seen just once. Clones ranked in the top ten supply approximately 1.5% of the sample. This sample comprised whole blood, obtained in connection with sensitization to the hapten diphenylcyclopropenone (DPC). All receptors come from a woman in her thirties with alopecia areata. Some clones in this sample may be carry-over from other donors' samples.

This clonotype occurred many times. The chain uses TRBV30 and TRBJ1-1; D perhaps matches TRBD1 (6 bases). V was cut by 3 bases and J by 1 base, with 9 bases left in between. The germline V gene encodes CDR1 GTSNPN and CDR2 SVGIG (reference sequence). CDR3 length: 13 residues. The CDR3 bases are TGTGCCTGGAGGGAGACAGGGAACACTGAAGCTTTCTTT. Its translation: CAWRETGNTEAFF.

CDR3 in DNA: TGTGCCACCAGCAGAGAACGCGTAGCCAAAAACATTCAGTACTTC. As protein: CATSRERVAKNIQYF. The chain has TRBV15 and TRBJ2-4; the D is unclear. V was clipped by 0 bases and J by 0 bases, with 6 bases between them. Germline V gene data show CDR1 as LNHNV and CDR2 as YYDKDF (reference sequence). The CDR3 is 15 amino acids. The entire variable domain, with the rest obtained from reference TRBV15 and TRBJ2-4, is as follows: DAMVIQNPRYQVTQFGKPVTLSCSQTLNHNVMYWYQQKSSQAPKLLFHYYDKDFNNEADTPDNFQSRRPNTSFCFLDIRSPGLGDTAMYLCATSRERVAKNIQYFGAGTRLSVL.

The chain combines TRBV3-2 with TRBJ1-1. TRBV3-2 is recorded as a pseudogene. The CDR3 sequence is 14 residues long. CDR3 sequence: CASSQARRRNEAFF. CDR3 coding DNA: TGTGCCAGCAGCCAAGCTCGGCGGAGAAATGAAGCTTTCTTT.

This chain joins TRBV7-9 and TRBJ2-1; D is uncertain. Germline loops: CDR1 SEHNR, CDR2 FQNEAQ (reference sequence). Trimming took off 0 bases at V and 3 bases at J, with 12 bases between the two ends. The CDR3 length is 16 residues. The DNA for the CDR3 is TGTGCCAGCAGCTTAGCCGTGGCGGCTCTCTACAATGAGCAGTTCTTC. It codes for CASSLAVAALYNEQFF.

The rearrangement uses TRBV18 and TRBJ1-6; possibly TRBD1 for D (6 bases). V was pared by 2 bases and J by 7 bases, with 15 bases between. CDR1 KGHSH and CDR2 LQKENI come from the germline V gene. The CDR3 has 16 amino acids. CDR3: CASSPNTGQANSPLHF. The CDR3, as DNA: TGTGCCAGCTCACCAAATACGGGACAAGCCAATTCACCCCTCCACTTT.

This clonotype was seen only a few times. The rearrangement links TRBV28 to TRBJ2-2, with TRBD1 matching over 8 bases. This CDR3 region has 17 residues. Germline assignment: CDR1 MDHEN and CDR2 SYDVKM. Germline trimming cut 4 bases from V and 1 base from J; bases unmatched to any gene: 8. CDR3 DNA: TGTGCCAGCAGTTGGACAGGGATAACAGGGAACACCGGGGAGCTGTTTTTT. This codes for CASSWTGITGNTGELFF. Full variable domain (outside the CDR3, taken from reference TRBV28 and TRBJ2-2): DVKVTQSSRYLVKRTGEKVFLECVQDMDHENMFWYRQDPGLGLRLIYFSYDVKMKEKGDIPEGYSVSREKKERFSLILESASTNQTSMYLCASSWTGITGNTGELFFGEGSRLTVL.

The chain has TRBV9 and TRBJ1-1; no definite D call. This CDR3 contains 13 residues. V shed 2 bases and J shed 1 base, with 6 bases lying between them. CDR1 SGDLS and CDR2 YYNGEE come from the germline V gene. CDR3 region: CASSVLGNTEAFF. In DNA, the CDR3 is TGTGCCAGCAGCGTGTTGGGGAACACTGAAGCTTTCTTT.

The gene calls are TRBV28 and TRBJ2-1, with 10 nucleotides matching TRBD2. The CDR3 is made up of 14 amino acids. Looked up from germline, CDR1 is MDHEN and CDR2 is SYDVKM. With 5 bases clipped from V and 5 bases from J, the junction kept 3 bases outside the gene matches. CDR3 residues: CASSLAGVHNEQFF. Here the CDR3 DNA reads TGTGCCAGCAGTCTAGCGGGGGTCCACAATGAGCAGTTCTTC.

CDR3 residues: CSAIDPSGKGYEQYF. The DNA of the CDR3 is TGCAGTGCTATTGACCCGTCAGGGAAGGGCTACGAGCAGTACTTC. The chain has TRBV20-1 and TRBJ2-7; D is possibly TRBD1 (5 bases). V shed 4 bases and J shed 3 bases, with 19 bases lying between them. CDR3 size: 15 residues. Germline CDR1 and CDR2: DFQATT and SNEGSKA (reference sequence).

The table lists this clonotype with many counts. CDR3 amino acids: CASSLQGHEQYF. The CDR3, as DNA: TGCGCCAGCAGCCTACAGGGCCACGAGCAGTACTTC. J is TRBJ2-7 and V is TRBV5-1, with D maybe TRBD1 (6 bases). The V gene lost 4 bases and the J gene lost 5 bases, with 10 bases spanning the gap. Germline V CDR1 and CDR2: SGHRS, YFSETQ. CDR3 length: 12 amino acids.

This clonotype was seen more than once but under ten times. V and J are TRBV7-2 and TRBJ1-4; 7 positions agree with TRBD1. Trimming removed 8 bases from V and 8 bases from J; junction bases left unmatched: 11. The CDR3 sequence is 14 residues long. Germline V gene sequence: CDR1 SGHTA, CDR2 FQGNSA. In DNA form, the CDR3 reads TGTGCCAGCGGCGCAGGGGGGTTAGGCGAAAAACTGTTTTTT. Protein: CASGAGGLGEKLFF.

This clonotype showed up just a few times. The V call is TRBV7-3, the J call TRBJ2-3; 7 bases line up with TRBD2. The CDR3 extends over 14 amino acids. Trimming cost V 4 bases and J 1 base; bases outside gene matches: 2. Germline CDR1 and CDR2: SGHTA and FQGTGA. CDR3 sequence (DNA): TGTGCCAGCAGCTCGGGGGGACGCACAGATACGCAGTATTTT. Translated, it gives CASSSGGRTDTQYF.

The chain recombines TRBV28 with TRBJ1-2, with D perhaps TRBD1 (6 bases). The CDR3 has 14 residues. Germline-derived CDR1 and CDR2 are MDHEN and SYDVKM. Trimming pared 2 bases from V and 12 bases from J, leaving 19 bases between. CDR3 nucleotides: TGTGCCAGCAGTTTAGGGTTAGCAGGGGTGAGACACACCTTC. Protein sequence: CASSLGLAGVRHTF.

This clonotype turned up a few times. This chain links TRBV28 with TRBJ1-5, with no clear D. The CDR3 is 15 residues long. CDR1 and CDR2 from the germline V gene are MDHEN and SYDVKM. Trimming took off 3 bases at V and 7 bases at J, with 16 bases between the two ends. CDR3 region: CASSFRLTREQPQHF. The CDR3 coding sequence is TGTGCCAGCAGTTTCCGCCTGACGAGGGAACAGCCCCAGCATTTT.

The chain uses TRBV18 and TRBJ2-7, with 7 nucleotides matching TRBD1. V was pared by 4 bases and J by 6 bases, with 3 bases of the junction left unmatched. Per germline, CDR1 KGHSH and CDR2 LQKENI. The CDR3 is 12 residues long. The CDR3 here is CASSQNRGEQYF. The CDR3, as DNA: TGTGCCAGCTCACAAAACAGGGGCGAGCAGTACTTC.

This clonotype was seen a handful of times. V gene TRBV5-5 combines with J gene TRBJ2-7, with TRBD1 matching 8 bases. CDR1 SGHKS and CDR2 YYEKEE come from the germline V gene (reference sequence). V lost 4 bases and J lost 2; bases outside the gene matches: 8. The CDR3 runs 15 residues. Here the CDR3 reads CASSPGQGQTYEQYF. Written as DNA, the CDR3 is TGTGCCAGCAGCCCTGGACAGGGACAGACCTACGAGCAGTACTTC.

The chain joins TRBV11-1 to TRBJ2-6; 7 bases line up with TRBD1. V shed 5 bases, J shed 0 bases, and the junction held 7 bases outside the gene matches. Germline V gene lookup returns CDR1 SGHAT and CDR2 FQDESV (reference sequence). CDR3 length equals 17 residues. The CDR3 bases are TGTGCCAGCAGCCCTCGGACAGGTCGCTCTGGGGCCAACGTCCTGACTTTC. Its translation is CASSPRTGRSGANVLTF.

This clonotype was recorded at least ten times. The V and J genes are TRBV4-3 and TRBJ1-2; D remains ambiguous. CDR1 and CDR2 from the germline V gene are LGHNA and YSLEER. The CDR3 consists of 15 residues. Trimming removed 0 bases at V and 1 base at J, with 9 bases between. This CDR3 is CASSQDLWDNYGYTF. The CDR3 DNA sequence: TGCGCCAGCAGCCAAGATCTATGGGATAACTATGGCTACACCTTC.

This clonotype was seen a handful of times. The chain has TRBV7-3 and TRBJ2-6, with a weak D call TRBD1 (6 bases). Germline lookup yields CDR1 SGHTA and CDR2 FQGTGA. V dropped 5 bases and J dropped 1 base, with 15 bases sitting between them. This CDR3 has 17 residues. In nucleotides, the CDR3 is TGTGCCAGCAGCCCGTACAGGGTACAATCTGGGGCCAACGTCCTGACTTTC. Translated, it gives CASSPYRVQSGANVLTF.

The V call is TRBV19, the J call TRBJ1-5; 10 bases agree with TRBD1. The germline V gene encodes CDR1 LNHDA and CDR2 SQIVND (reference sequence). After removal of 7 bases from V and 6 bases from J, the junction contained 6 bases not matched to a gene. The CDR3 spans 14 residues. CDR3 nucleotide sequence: TGTGCCAGTACCAAGGGACAGGGGAGTCAGCCCCAGCATTTT. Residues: CASTKGQGSQPQHF.

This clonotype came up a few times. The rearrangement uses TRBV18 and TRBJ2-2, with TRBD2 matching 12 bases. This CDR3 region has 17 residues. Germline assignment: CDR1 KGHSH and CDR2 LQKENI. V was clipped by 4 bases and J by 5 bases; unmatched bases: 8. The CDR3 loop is CASSQRLLAGGTGELFF. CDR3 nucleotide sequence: TGTGCCAGCTCACAACGGTTACTAGCGGGAGGAACCGGGGAGCTGTTTTTT.

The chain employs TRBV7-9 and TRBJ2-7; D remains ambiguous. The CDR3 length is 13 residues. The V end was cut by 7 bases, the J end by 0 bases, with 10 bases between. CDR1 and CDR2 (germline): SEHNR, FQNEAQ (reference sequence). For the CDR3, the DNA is TGTGCCAGCACCCCGGCTAGCTCCTACGAGCAGTACTTC. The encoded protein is CASTPASSYEQYF.

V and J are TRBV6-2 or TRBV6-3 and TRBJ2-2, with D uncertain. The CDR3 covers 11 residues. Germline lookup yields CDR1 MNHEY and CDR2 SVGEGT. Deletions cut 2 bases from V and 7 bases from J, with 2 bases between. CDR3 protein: CASSYIGELFF. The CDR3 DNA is TGTGCCAGCAGTTACATCGGGGAGCTGTTTTTT.

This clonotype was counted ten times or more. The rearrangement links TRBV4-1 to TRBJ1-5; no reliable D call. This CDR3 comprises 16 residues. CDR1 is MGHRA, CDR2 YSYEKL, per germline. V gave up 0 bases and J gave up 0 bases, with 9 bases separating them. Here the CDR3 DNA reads TGCGCCAGCAGCCAAGATGAGGGATATAGCAATCAGCCCCAGCATTTT. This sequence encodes CASSQDEGYSNQPQHF.

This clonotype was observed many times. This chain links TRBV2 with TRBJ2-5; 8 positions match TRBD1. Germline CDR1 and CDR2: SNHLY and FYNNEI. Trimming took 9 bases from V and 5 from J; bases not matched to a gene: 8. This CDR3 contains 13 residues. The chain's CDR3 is CASTRTGRETQYF. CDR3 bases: TGTGCCAGTACCCGGACAGGGAGGGAGACCCAGTACTTC.

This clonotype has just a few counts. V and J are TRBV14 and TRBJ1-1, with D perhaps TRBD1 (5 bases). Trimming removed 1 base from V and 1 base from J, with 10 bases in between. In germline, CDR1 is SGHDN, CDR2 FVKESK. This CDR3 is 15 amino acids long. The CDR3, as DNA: TGTGCCAGCAGCCAAGCTTCCGGGGCGAACACTGAAGCTTTCTTT. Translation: CASSQASGANTEAFF.

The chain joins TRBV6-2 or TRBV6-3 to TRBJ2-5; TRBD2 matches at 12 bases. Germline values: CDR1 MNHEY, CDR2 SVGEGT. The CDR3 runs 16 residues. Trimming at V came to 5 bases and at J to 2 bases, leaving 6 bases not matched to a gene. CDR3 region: CASSPLAGGQQETQYF. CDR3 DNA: TGTGCCAGCAGTCCGCTAGCGGGGGGGCAGCAAGAGACCCAGTACTTC.